The 29 T cell receptor beta chains given below trace back to one sample, sequenced in a study of T cells in Graves' hyperthyroidism and ophthalmopathy. What was amplified from RNA transcripts were TCR beta CDR3 regions. HTBI primers were used for first-round RT-PCR of the TCR CDR3. TCRdb fed the multiplex PCR reads into MiXCR, producing one record per CDR3 protein. Found here are some 300,000 distinct CDR3 sequences, 13% of them singletons; the top ten hold about 8%. The specimen was blood. These receptors all come from a woman between 25 and 40 years old with Graves' hyperthyroidism that later progressed to Graves' ophthalmopathy.

The table lists this clonotype with many counts. The V gene is TRBV20-1, the J gene TRBJ2-1; D possibly corresponds to TRBD2 (6 bases). This CDR3 is built from 15 residues. V shed 3 bases and J shed 7 bases, with 19 bases lying between them. Germline loops: CDR1 DFQATT, CDR2 SNEGSKA (reference sequence). The CDR3 reads CSASGSTIIMNEQFF. The CDR3 nucleotides read TGCAGTGCTAGCGGGAGTACGATCATAATGAATGAGCAGTTCTTC.

This clonotype has a count of ten or more. This chain uses TRBV28 with TRBJ2-7; 7 nucleotides align to TRBD1. The germline CDR1 and CDR2 sequences are MDHEN and SYDVKM. The CDR3 totals 14 residues. The V segment lost 6 bases and the J segment 7 bases; nucleotides outside the gene matches: 12. CDR3 amino acids: CASRPAIRGLEQYF. The CDR3 DNA sequence: TGTGCCAGCAGGCCCGCGATTAGGGGGCTTGAGCAGTACTTC.

This clonotype was seen at least ten times. The chain couples TRBV5-1 to TRBJ1-3; D gene ambiguous. V was cut by 0 bases and J by 0 bases, with 10 bases left in between. Germline V CDR1 and CDR2: SGHRS, YFSETQ. This CDR3 is built from 16 residues. CDR3 sequence: CASSLGTTASGNTIYF. The CDR3 nucleotides are TGCGCCAGCAGCTTGGGTACCACAGCCTCTGGAAACACCATATATTTT.

This clonotype was picked up many times. J is TRBJ2-3 and V is TRBV20-1; D is perhaps TRBD1 (6 bases). Trimming took 1 base from V and 0 from J, leaving 11 bases between them. This CDR3 is 15 amino acids long. Germline CDR1 is DFQATT and CDR2 is SNEGSKA (reference sequence). In nucleotides, the CDR3 is TGCAGTGCTAGAGGAACAGGGTCTAGCACAGATACGCAGTATTTT. This codes for CSARGTGSSTDTQYF.

This clonotype was detected ten times or more. V and J are TRBV30 and TRBJ1-2; D remains unclear. The CDR3 runs to 12 residues. CDR1 is GTSNPN and CDR2 is SVGIG in the germline V gene (reference sequence). V dropped 0 bases and J dropped 4 bases, with 6 bases sitting between them. The CDR3 DNA reads TGTGCCTGGAGTGTAGAGAGCTATGGCTACACCTTC. It is translated as CAWSVESYGYTF.

This clonotype was seen many times. The chain has TRBV6-1 and TRBJ1-6; D gene uncertain. With 0 bases removed from V and 10 bases from J, the gap between germline ends came to 13 bases. CDR3 length equals 15 residues. Germline lookup yields CDR1 MNHNS and CDR2 SASEGT. The CDR3 region is CASSEASEGWSPLHF. CDR3 DNA: TGTGCCAGCAGTGAAGCGTCGGAGGGATGGTCACCCCTCCACTTT.

Points on this clonotype: A read error is possible here, since a much larger clone lies one base away. This chain joins TRBV9 and TRBJ1-2; the match to TRBD1 covers 8 bases. The V gene's germline CDR1 is SGDLS and CDR2 YYNGEE. The CDR3 totals 14 residues. CDR3 DNA sequence: TGTGCCGGCAGCGACGGACAGGGAGGATATGGCTACACCTTC. Its protein is CAGSDGQGGYGYTF.

This clonotype was picked up many times. V and J are TRBV11-2 and TRBJ2-1; 13 bases are a match to TRBD2. The CDR3 runs 15 residues. V lost 5 bases, J lost 7 bases, and 5 bases stayed unmatched. Germline loops: CDR1 SGHAT, CDR2 FQNNGV. The CDR3 DNA is TGTGCCAGCAGCGCCGGGACTAGCGGGAAGAATGAGCAGTTCTTC. It is translated as CASSAGTSGKNEQFF. The full variable domain, with the rest looked up from reference TRBV11-2 and TRBJ2-1, is EAGVAQSPRYKIIEKRQSVAFWCNPISGHATLYWYQQILGQGPKLLIQFQNNGVVDDSQLPKDRFSAERLKGVDSTLKIQPAKLEDSAVYLCASSAGTSGKNEQFFGPGTRLTVL.

This clonotype was counted between two and nine times. This sequence joins TRBV24-1 and TRBJ2-5; no definite D call. The germline V gene encodes CDR1 KGHDR and CDR2 SFDVKD. This CDR3 spans 15 amino acids. V gave up 1 base and J gave up 0 bases, with 8 bases separating them. The CDR3 loop is CATSDLFGDQETQYF. CDR3 coding DNA: TGTGCCACCAGTGATTTATTTGGGGACCAAGAGACCCAGTACTTC.

This clonotype appeared a few times. The V gene is TRBV7-9, the J gene TRBJ1-2; D is unclear. CDR1 SEHNR and CDR2 FQNEAQ come from the germline V gene (reference sequence). Deletions cut 0 bases from V and 0 bases from J, with 8 bases between. There are 15 residues in the CDR3. The CDR3 protein is CASSLAEAANYGYTF. The CDR3 DNA follows: TGTGCCAGCAGCTTAGCGGAGGCAGCTAACTATGGCTACACCTTC. The entire variable domain, with the rest obtained from reference TRBV7-9 and TRBJ1-2, is as follows: DTGVSQNPRHKITKRGQNVTFRCDPISEHNRLYWYRQTLGQGPEFLTYFQNEAQLEKSRLLSDRFSAERPKGSFSTLEIQRTEQGDSAMYLCASSLAEAANYGYTFGSGTRLTVV.

At least ten counts were recorded for this clonotype. A read error may account for a junction end that differs from germline. V usage is TRBV28 and J usage is TRBJ1-1; unclear D gene. Germline V gives CDR1 MDHEN, CDR2 SYDVKM. This CDR3 comprises 12 residues. CDR3 in amino acids: CASCLGNTEAFF. In DNA, the CDR3 is TGTGCCAGCTGTTTGGGGAACACTGAAGCTTTCTTT.

Many counts were recorded for this clonotype. This sequence joins TRBV7-9 and TRBJ2-2; weak D call: TRBD1 (5 bases). This CDR3 has 13 residues. CDR1 is SEHNR, CDR2 FQNEAQ, per germline (reference sequence). V gave up 7 bases and J gave up 1 base, with 7 bases separating them. The DNA of the CDR3 is TGTGCCAGCACCGGACAGAACACCGGGGAGCTGTTTTTT. The encoded protein is CASTGQNTGELFF. Supplemented by reference TRBV7-9 and TRBJ2-2, the full variable domain reads DTGVSQNPRHKITKRGQNVTFRCDPISEHNRLYWYRQTLGQGPEFLTYFQNEAQLEKSRLLSDRFSAERPKGSFSTLEIQRTEQGDSAMYLCASTGQNTGELFFGEGSRLTVL.

This clonotype was seen repeatedly, ten times or more. V is TRBV7-9 and J is TRBJ1-1; 10 nucleotides align to TRBD1. Trimming at V came to 5 bases and at J to 8 bases, leaving 5 bases not matched to a gene. Germline V gives CDR1 SEHNR, CDR2 FQNEAQ (reference sequence). The CDR3 totals 13 residues. CDR3 coding DNA: TGTGCCAGCAGCAGCGGGGACAGGGGAGAAGCTTTCTTT. Its protein is CASSSGDRGEAFF.

This clonotype has at least ten counts. The CDR3 here is CASSPRDFKETQYF. DNA of the CDR3: TGCGCCAGCAGCCCCCGGGACTTCAAGGAGACCCAGTACTTC. The chain couples TRBV5-1 to TRBJ2-5; maybe TRBD2 (6 bases). CDR1 SGHRS and CDR2 YFSETQ come from the germline V gene. This CDR3 comprises 14 residues. V dropped 4 bases and J dropped 5 bases, with 15 bases sitting between them.

This clonotype was seen many times. The chain combines TRBV20-1 with TRBJ2-7, with 9 bases that match TRBD1. The CDR3 runs to 13 residues. V shed 6 bases and J 7 bases; nucleotides not matched to a gene: 10. Germline V CDR1 and CDR2: DFQATT, SNEGSKA (reference sequence). This CDR3 is CSATGQGRTEQYF. The CDR3 DNA reads as TGCAGTGCCACGGGACAGGGTCGGACTGAGCAGTACTTC.

This clonotype occurred once. The chain combines TRBV20-1 with TRBJ2-1; TRBD1 or TRBD2 may be the D gene (5 bases each). Germline CDR1 and CDR2: DFQATT and SNEGSKA (reference sequence). The CDR3 is 13 residues long. Between the trimmed V and J ends, which lost 3 bases and 7 bases, there was a span of 13 bases. For the CDR3, the DNA is TGCAGTGCTAGTCCCCAGGGAGTTAATGAGCAGTTCTTC. It encodes CSASPQGVNEQFF.

This clonotype has at least ten counts. This chain links TRBV6-2 or TRBV6-3 with TRBJ1-5; D gene unclear. Between the trimmed V and J ends, which lost 9 bases and 3 bases, there was a span of 12 bases. The germline V gene encodes CDR1 MNHEY and CDR2 SVGEGT. This CDR3 spans 13 amino acids. The CDR3 coding sequence is TGTGCCAGTAAAAGGGAATACAATCAGCCCCAGCATTTT. Residues: CASKREYNQPQHF.

The J gene is TRBJ1-6, the V gene TRBV6-2 or TRBV6-3, with a possible D match to TRBD1 (5 bases). V was shortened by 2 bases and J by 6 bases, with 11 bases between the two germline ends. The CDR3 totals 15 residues. Germline CDR1 MNHEY, CDR2 SVGEGT. DNA for the CDR3: TGTGCCAGCAGTTACCTGGGACGGCTTAATTCACCCCTCCACTTT. This gives the protein CASSYLGRLNSPLHF.

In its sample, this clonotype was seen many times. The gene calls are TRBV10-3 and TRBJ1-1; D gene unclear. The V and J ends lost 4 bases and 1 base respectively, with 13 bases between them. The CDR3 is made up of 15 amino acids. Germline V gene data show CDR1 as ENHRY and CDR2 as SYGVKD. CDR3 coding DNA: TGTGCCATCAGTGCGAGGAGAGACCAGAACACTGAAGCTTTCTTT. Protein product: CAISARRDQNTEAFF.

This clonotype was seen ten or more times. The rearrangement uses TRBV6-1 and TRBJ2-2; no firm D call. Trimming took off 6 bases at V and 4 bases at J, with 15 bases between the two ends. The CDR3 contains 15 residues. Germline V CDR1 and CDR2: MNHNS, SASEGT. The DNA of the CDR3 is TGTGCCAGCAGCCAGGACCCCGCGAGCACCGGGGAGCTGTTTTTT. Protein sequence: CASSQDPASTGELFF.

This clonotype appeared a few times. The chain has TRBV10-3 and TRBJ1-4; a weak D match, TRBD1 (5 bases). CDR3 length equals 15 residues. V shed 2 bases and J shed 7 bases, with 14 bases lying between them. CDR1 ENHRY and CDR2 SYGVKD come from the germline V gene. Here the CDR3 reads CAISEKAGPGEKLFF. In DNA, the CDR3 is TGTGCCATCAGTGAGAAGGCAGGGCCTGGTGAAAAACTGTTTTTT.

This clonotype has a count of ten or more. The chain recombines TRBV6-1 with TRBJ2-5; a weak D match, TRBD1 (6 bases). CDR1 and CDR2 (germline): MNHNS, SASEGT. V lost 6 bases, J lost 1 base, and 15 bases lay in between. CDR3 size: 15 residues. CDR3 amino acids: CASSLDRKIQETQYF. The CDR3 DNA reads as TGTGCCAGCAGCTTGGACAGAAAGATCCAAGAGACCCAGTACTTC.

With respect to this clonotype: The conserved final phenylalanine or tryptophan is absent from the CDR3, which likely points to a read error. The J gene is TRBJ2-7, the V gene TRBV20-1, with 14 bases lining up with TRBD2. The V segment lost 6 bases and the J segment 1 base; nucleotides outside the gene matches: 14. The CDR3 loop spans 18 amino acids. Germline values: CDR1 DFQATT, CDR2 SNEGSKA (reference sequence). The CDR3 nucleotides are TGCAGTGCCGGGCCTTTAGGACTAGCGGGAGGTGGATCCTACGAGCAGTACCTC. Amino acids: CSAGPLGLAGGGSYEQYL.

This chain links TRBV9 with TRBJ2-5; 10 nucleotides line up with TRBD1. Looked up from germline, CDR1 is SGDLS and CDR2 is YYNGEE. The CDR3 covers 15 residues. V lost 2 bases to trimming and J lost 4 bases; unmatched junction nucleotides: 5. CDR3 sequence (DNA): TGTGCCAGCAGCGTCCGGGACAGGGGTACAGAGACCCAGTACTTC. Protein: CASSVRDRGTETQYF.

This clonotype was observed at least ten times. The chain recombines TRBV3-1 with TRBJ2-7; D gene unclear. V was clipped by 4 bases and J by 2 bases, with 6 bases between them. Looked up from germline, CDR1 is LGHDT and CDR2 is YNNKEL (reference sequence). This CDR3 has 12 residues. CDR3 sequence reads: CASSRDTYEQYF. For the CDR3, the DNA is TGTGCCAGCAGCCGAGACACCTACGAGCAGTACTTC.

This clonotype was detected many times. The chain couples TRBV28 to TRBJ2-1; 9 nucleotides line up with TRBD2. J lost 8 bases, V lost 6 bases, and 14 bases had no gene match. This CDR3 is built from 16 residues. Germline V gene sequence: CDR1 MDHEN, CDR2 SYDVKM. As DNA, the CDR3 is TGTGCCAGCAGCCCCGGGACTAGCCCGAGGGACCATGAGCAGTTCTTC. Amino acids: CASSPGTSPRDHEQFF.

For this clonotype: Possible read error: a much larger clone is one base away. The chain couples TRBV28 to TRBJ2-5, with 10 bases that match TRBD2. Germline values: CDR1 MDHEN, CDR2 SYDVKM. This CDR3 contains 12 residues. The CDR3 protein is CASGFELAGKYF. CDR3 nucleotide sequence: TGTGCCAGCGGTTTTGAACTAGCGGGAAAGTACTTC. The full variable domain, its missing parts supplied by reference TRBV28 and TRBJ2-5, is DVKVTQSSRYLVKRTGEKVFLECVQDMDHENMFWYRQDPGLGLRLIYFSYDVKMKEKGDIPEGYSVSREKKERFSLILESASTNQTSMYLCASGFELAGKYFGPGTRLLVL.

The V call is TRBV7-2, the J call TRBJ2-1; TRBD2 agrees at 10 bases. Germline V gene data show CDR1 as SGHTA and CDR2 as FQGNSA. This CDR3 is 14 amino acids long. Germline trimming cut 3 bases from V and 10 bases from J; bases unmatched to any gene: 6. The CDR3 sequence: CASSFELAGEEQFF. For the CDR3, the DNA is TGTGCCAGCAGCTTTGAGCTAGCGGGAGAGGAGCAGTTCTTC.

This clonotype was seen ten or more times. The V gene is TRBV3-1, the J gene TRBJ2-7; D is undetermined. Trimming shortened V by 1 base and J by 2 bases, and 3 bases separated the two germline ends. The germline V gene encodes CDR1 LGHDT and CDR2 YNNKEL (reference sequence). There are 12 residues in the CDR3. As DNA, the CDR3 is TGTGCCAGCAGCCAAGTGCCCTACGAGCAGTACTTC. Translating gives CASSQVPYEQYF.